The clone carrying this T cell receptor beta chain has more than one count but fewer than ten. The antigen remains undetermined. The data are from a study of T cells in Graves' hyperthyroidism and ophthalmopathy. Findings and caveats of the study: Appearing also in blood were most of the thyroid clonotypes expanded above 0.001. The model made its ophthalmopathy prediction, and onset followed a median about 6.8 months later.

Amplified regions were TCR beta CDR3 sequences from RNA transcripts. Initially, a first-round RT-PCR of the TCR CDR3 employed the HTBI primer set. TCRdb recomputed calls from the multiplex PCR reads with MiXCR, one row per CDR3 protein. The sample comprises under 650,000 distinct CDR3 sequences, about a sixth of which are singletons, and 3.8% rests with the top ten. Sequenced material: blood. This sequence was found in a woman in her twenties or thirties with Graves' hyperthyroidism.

CDR3 nucleotide sequence: TGTGCCAGCAGAGCAAAGCCAGACTCCTATCAGCCCCAGCATTTT. This encodes CASRAKPDSYQPQHF. V and J are TRBV6-5 and TRBJ1-5; no clear D. V shed 6 bases and J shed 5 bases, with 17 bases lying between them. CDR3 length: 15 residues. Per the germline V gene, CDR1 is MNHEY and CDR2 is SVGAGI.